This T cell receptor beta chain was observed in a study of OX40 agonist ivuxolimab in advanced cancers. Background on the whole study: Ivuxolimab was a fully human IgG2 agonistic monoclonal antibody targeting the costimulatory receptor OX40 (CD134). Intravenous ivuxolimab was administered to patients every 2 weeks at six dose levels: 0.01, 0.1, 0.3, 1.5, 3 and 10 mg/kg. Of the approximately 50 patients in dose escalation, 19 had hepatocellular carcinoma, around 15 had melanoma, 9 had renal cell carcinoma and 9 had head and neck cancer. A male proportion of roughly 80% and a mean age of approximately 58 years, ranging from roughly 23 to 79, were recorded for the dose-escalation cohort. Patients were allowed to have had prior anti-PD-1, anti-PD-L1 or anti-CTLA-4 therapy, and approximately 40% of the dose-escalation patients had been treated with checkpoint inhibitors. Partial responses occurred in three dose-escalation patients, of whom one had hepatocellular carcinoma and two had cutaneous melanoma. Peripheral TCRbeta sequencing aimed to test whether ivuxolimab altered TCR sequence diversity and caused clonal T-cell expansion. The paper covers the monotherapy dose-escalation part of the phase I ivuxolimab trial, which included N of about 50 patients. General findings and caveats noted by the study authors: Partial responders in the 0.1-3.0 mg/kg groups had among the lowest normalized peripheral clonal expansion, especially among CD8+ T cells. After ivuxolimab, more expanded clones were found on average in CD8+ T cells than in CD4+ T cells. Low levels of normalized T-cell clonal expansion were also seen in some nonresponding patients. The antigen specificity of the peripheral T cells that underwent clonal expansion was not determined. At doses from 0.1 to 3.0 mg/kg, clonal expansion was seen in both CD4+ and CD8+ blood T cells between baseline and week 6.

Patients with autoimmune disease history or receiving systemic immunosuppression were excluded from the trial. Peripheral blood for TCR sequencing was drawn from every dose cohort at baseline, at cycle 4 day 1 and at cycle 7 day 1. The samples were drawn from a first-in-human, open-label, multicenter phase I dose-escalation trial of ivuxolimab. Adults with locally advanced or metastatic melanoma, renal cell carcinoma, hepatocellular carcinoma or head and neck squamous cell carcinoma were enrolled in the trial. Before TCR sequencing, CD4+ and CD8+ T cells were separately sorted from peripheral blood. The germline V gene supplies CDR1 SGHTA and CDR2 FQGTGA. V is trimmed back by 3 bases and J by 0 bases, and the junction contains 3 bases that no gene match accounts for. Including the terminal cysteine and phenylalanine, the CDR3 comprises 15 residues. This entry keeps only the CDR3 DNA: 45 bases, framed from base 1.

As regards this clone: It lacks a known antigen. Per-base quality was not reported, and no clone a single base away is much larger than it.

For sequencing of the TCRbeta CDR3 region, genomic DNA was extracted from the sorted cells. TCRbeta CDR3 regions were sequenced using the immunoSEQ Assay. This is the immuneACCESS table as TCRdb keeps it, with only in-frame sequences that have V and J called. A part of the clones is gone; compared with another copy, unresolved V genes explain less than half, and the rest is unexplained. The sample contains tens of thousands of clones, around 79% of them found a single time. About 1.2% of the sample lies in the top ten. The sequence came from an adult with an advanced solid tumor such as melanoma, head and neck, liver or kidney cancer. The V gene is TRBV7-3 and the J gene is TRBJ2-7; TRBD2 agrees with 9 junctional bases. Sequences were derived from CD4+ or CD8+ T cells sorted from blood, sampled in a trial of the OX40 agonist ivuxolimab. The bases read TGTGCCAGCAGCTTGGCGGGAGGGCCCTCCTACGAGCAGTACTTC. This gives the protein CASSLAGGPSYEQYF.